The 16 T cell receptor beta chains reported below all come from one sample, sequenced in a study of T cells in localized non-small cell lung cancer. Assay used: immunoSEQ multiplex PCR; TCRdb lists only in-frame clones, some missing. The sample includes around 43,000 clones, more than 75% of them seen just once. This specimen was peripheral blood, taken before any cancer treatment. These receptors all come from a man aged 18 to 50 with stage I lung adenocarcinoma.

The genes are TRBV10-3 and TRBJ2-7; 7 nucleotides agree with TRBD1. The CDR3 loop spans 14 amino acids. After removal of 6 bases from V and 7 bases from J, the junction contained 12 bases not matched to a gene. The V gene's germline CDR1 is ENHRY and CDR2 SYGVKD. The CDR3 region is CAISGIDRASEQYF. In DNA form, the CDR3 reads TGTGCCATCAGCGGAATCGACAGGGCTAGTGAGCAGTACTTC.

V usage is TRBV30 and J usage is TRBJ2-1; D gene uncertain. Germline CDR1 and CDR2: GTSNPN and SVGIG (reference sequence). V was clipped by 6 bases and J by 5 bases, with 17 bases between them. The CDR3 contains 14 residues. The CDR3 loop is CACLRLSANNEQFF. DNA for the CDR3: TGTGCCTGCCTTCGACTTTCGGCGAACAATGAGCAGTTCTTC.

V gene TRBV11-2 combines with J gene TRBJ1-4; TRBD1 aligns across 8 bases. Germline CDR1 and CDR2: SGHAT and FQNNGV. The CDR3 extends over 16 amino acids. Trimming cost V 1 base and J 11 bases; bases outside gene matches: 12. In nucleotides, the CDR3 is TGTGCCAGCAGCTTAGGTCCGGCTCAGGGGGCAGGGAAACTGTTTTTT. Translating gives CASSLGPAQGAGKLFF. The full variable domain, in which reference TRBV11-2 and TRBJ1-4 provide the parts outside the CDR3, is EAGVAQSPRYKIIEKRQSVAFWCNPISGHATLYWYQQILGQGPKLLIQFQNNGVVDDSQLPKDRFSAERLKGVDSTLKIQPAKLEDSAVYLCASSLGPAQGAGKLFFGSGTQLSVL.

V is TRBV5-6 and J is TRBJ2-6; TRBD1 or TRBD2 may be the D gene (5 bases each). Germline lookup yields CDR1 SGHDT and CDR2 YYEEEE. The CDR3 has 17 amino acids. Deletions cut 1 base from V and 0 bases from J, with 11 bases between. The CDR3 reads CASSLRGTGSGANVLTF. CDR3 sequence (DNA): TGTGCCAGCAGCTTGAGAGGGACCGGCTCTGGGGCCAACGTCCTGACTTTC.

The J gene is TRBJ1-2, the V gene TRBV5-1, with 7 bases that match TRBD1. Trimming removed 0 bases from V and 2 bases from J; junction bases left unmatched: 4. The germline V gene has CDR1 SGHRS and CDR2 YFSETQ. The CDR3 covers 15 residues. CDR3 sequence (DNA): TGCGCCAGCAGCTTGGGGCAGGGGGGAAACTATGGCTACACCTTC. Encoded protein: CASSLGQGGNYGYTF.

The chain recombines TRBV5-6 with TRBJ1-2; D gene unclear. With 3 bases removed from V and 0 bases from J, the gap between germline ends came to 6 bases. The CDR3 totals 13 residues. Germline CDR1 SGHDT, CDR2 YYEEEE. The CDR3 DNA reads as TGTGCCAGCAGCTCCAGAGCTAACTATGGCTACACCTTC. It translates to CASSSRANYGYTF.

V usage is TRBV11-2 and J usage is TRBJ2-3, with D unresolved. Trimming removed 4 bases from V and 0 bases from J, with 8 bases in between. The CDR3 spans 14 residues. Germline-derived CDR1 and CDR2 are SGHAT and FQNNGV. DNA for the CDR3: TGTGCCAGCAGCTCCCGACCTAGCACAGATACGCAGTATTTT. This encodes CASSSRPSTDTQYF.

The chain links TRBV5-1 to TRBJ2-5; D is perhaps TRBD1 or TRBD2 (5 bases each). Near its end, the DNA agrees better with TRBJ2-7, so the J call may be wrong. Germline lookup yields CDR1 SGHRS and CDR2 YFSETQ. The CDR3 has 14 amino acids. CDR3 loop: CASSRDPTSYEQYF. As DNA, the CDR3 is TGCGCCAGCAGCCGGGACCCCACGTCCTACGAGCAGTACTTC.

V is TRBV4-1 and J is TRBJ2-5; no clear D. V lost 0 bases, J lost 4 bases, and 18 bases lay in between. The length of the CDR3 is 17 residues. CDR1 and CDR2 (germline): MGHRA, YSYEKL. The CDR3 region is CASSQEWASPSSETQYF. Here the CDR3 DNA reads TGCGCCAGCAGCCAAGAATGGGCCTCCCCATCTTCAGAGACCCAGTACTTC.

This chain joins TRBV11-2 and TRBJ1-2, with D maybe TRBD1 (6 bases). This CDR3 has 15 amino acids. V lost 1 base and J lost 5, with 14 bases in between. Per the germline V gene, CDR1 is SGHAT and CDR2 is FQNNGV. This CDR3 is CASSLVEGVKYGYTF. CDR3 DNA sequence: TGTGCCAGCAGCTTAGTGGAGGGGGTTAAGTATGGCTACACCTTC.

The chain carries TRBV5-7 and TRBJ1-2; the D gene is possibly TRBD1 (5 bases). TRBV5-7 is annotated as an ORF whose role is uncertain. This CDR3 spans 15 amino acids. V gave up 0 bases and J gave up 2 bases, with 11 bases separating them. As DNA, the CDR3 is TGTGCCAGCAGCTTGGGAGGGGTCACAAACTATGGCTACACCTTC. Protein product: CASSLGGVTNYGYTF.

The chain employs TRBV7-9 and TRBJ2-3, with 10 bases lining up with TRBD1. Germline V lookup: CDR1 SEHNR, CDR2 FQNEAQ (reference sequence). CDR3 length equals 14 residues. The trim removed 5 bases at V and 4 bases at J, leaving 3 bases unmatched. The chain's CDR3 is CASSRQGAADTQYF. The CDR3 region has the DNA TGTGCCAGCAGCCGACAGGGGGCGGCAGATACGCAGTATTTT.

The chain joins TRBV28 to TRBJ1-6; no firm D call. The germline CDR1 and CDR2 sequences are MDHEN and SYDVKM. V lost 6 bases, J lost 8 bases, and 5 bases lay in between. CDR3 length: 11 amino acids. CDR3 in amino acids: CASSADSPLHF. CDR3 nucleotide sequence: TGTGCCAGCAGCGCCGATTCACCCCTCCACTTT.

The gene calls are TRBV6-1 and TRBJ1-1, with 8 bases aligning to TRBD1. The CDR3 runs 15 residues. V was clipped by 6 bases and J by 4 bases; unmatched bases: 10. Germline CDR1 and CDR2: MNHNS and SASEGT. CDR3 amino acids: CASRGPDRGSTEAFF. The CDR3 coding sequence is TGTGCCAGCAGAGGCCCCGACAGGGGAAGCACTGAAGCTTTCTTT.

This rearrangement joins TRBV29-1 to TRBJ2-3; TRBD2 matches 7 bases. The V gene end was trimmed by 5 bases and the J gene end by 5 bases; junction bases not matched to a gene: 4. CDR3 length: 12 residues. From germline, CDR1 is SQVTM and CDR2 ANQGSEA. CDR3 loop: CSVPGGGDTQYF. The CDR3 coding sequence is TGCAGCGTTCCGGGGGGTGGAGATACGCAGTATTTT.

This chain links TRBV10-3 with TRBJ1-2, with 9 bases identical to TRBD1. The CDR3 is 14 amino acids. The germline V gene encodes CDR1 ENHRY and CDR2 SYGVKD. J lost 8 bases, V lost 0 bases, and 4 bases had no gene match. DNA for the CDR3: TGTGCCATCAGTGAGTCAAGGACAGGGGAGGGCTACACCTTC. Protein: CAISESRTGEGYTF.